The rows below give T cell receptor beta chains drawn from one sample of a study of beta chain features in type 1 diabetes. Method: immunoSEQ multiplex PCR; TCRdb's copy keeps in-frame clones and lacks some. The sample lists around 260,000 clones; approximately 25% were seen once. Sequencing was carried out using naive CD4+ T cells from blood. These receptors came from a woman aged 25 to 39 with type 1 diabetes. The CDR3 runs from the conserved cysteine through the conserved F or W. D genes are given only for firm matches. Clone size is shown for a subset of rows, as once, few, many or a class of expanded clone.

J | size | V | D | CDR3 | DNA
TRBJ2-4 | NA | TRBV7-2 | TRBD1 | CASSFRWTGGSNIQYF | TGTGCCAGCAGCTTTAGATGGACAGGGGGCTCAAACATTCAGTACTTC
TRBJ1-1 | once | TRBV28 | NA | CASRIWGDAFF | TGTGCCAGCAGAATATGGGGGGATGCTTTCTTT
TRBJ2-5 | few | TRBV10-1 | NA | CASSPDRVAAGSQETQYF | TGCGCCAGCAGCCCCGATAGGGTAGCGGCGGGATCCCAAGAGACCCAGTACTTC
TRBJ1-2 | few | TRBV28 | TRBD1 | CASSPTGGYGYTF | TGTGCCAGCAGCCCGACAGGGGGCTACGGCTACACCTTC
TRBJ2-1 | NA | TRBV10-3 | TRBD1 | CAISRRDRGVDEQFF | TGTGCCATCAGTCGCCGGGACAGGGGTGTAGATGAGCAGTTCTTC
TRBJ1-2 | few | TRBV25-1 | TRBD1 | CASSDYRGSNFGYGYTF | TGTGCCAGCAGTGACTACAGGGGGTCGAACTTTGGCTATGGCTACACCTTC
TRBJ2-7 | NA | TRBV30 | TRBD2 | CAWSVQVGLDYEQYF | TGTGCCTGGAGTGTACAGGTGGGACTAGACTACGAGCAGTACTTC
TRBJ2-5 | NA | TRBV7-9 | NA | CASSLRYSRETQYF | TGTGCCAGCAGCTTACGGTACAGCCGAGAGACCCAGTACTTC
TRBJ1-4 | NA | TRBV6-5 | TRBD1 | CASSYTSGTGKEKLFF | TGTGCCAGCAGTTACACTTCCGGGACAGGGAAGGAAAAACTGTTTTTT
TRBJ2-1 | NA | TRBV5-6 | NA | CASSLGLAGYNEQFF | TGTGCCAGCAGCTTGGGTTTGGCGGGTTACAATGAGCAGTTCTTC
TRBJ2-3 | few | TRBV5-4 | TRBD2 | CASSPARAGGRDTQYF | TGTGCCAGCAGCCCCGCCAGAGCGGGAGGGCGCGATACGCAGTATTTT
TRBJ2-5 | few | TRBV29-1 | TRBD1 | CSVERTGGYLGETQYF | TGCAGCGTGGAGAGGACAGGGGGTTATCTTGGGGAGACCCAGTACTTC
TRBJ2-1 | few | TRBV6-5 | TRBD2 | CASTITSGNDNEQFF | TGTGCCAGCACCATTACTAGCGGGAACGACAATGAGCAGTTCTTC
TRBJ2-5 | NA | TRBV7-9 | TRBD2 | CASSSWTRETQYF | TGTGCCAGCAGCTCTTGGACTAGGGAGACCCAGTACTTC
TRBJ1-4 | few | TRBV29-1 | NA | CSVEGDRKNEKLFF | TGCAGCGTTGAAGGCGACAGGAAAAATGAAAAACTGTTTTTT
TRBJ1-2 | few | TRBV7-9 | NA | CASSSSGYTF | TGTGCCAGCAGCTCAAGCGGCTACACCTTC
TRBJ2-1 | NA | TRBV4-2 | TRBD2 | CASSQDGTSGRAGEQFF | TGTGCCAGCAGCCAAGATGGGACTAGCGGGAGGGCGGGAGAGCAGTTCTTC
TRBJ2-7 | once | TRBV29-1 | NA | CSVEVGHRVGEGYEQYF | TGCAGCGTTGAAGTAGGTCACAGGGTTGGGGAAGGGTACGAGCAGTACTTC
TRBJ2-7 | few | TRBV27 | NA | CASSLSPGGTEQYF | TGTGCCAGCAGTTTATCGCCCGGAGGGACCGAGCAGTACTTC
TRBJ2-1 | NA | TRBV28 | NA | CASSTSPWQFF | TGTGCCAGCAGCACTAGCCCGTGGCAGTTCTTC
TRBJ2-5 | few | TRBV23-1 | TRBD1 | CASSRTGVGETQYF | TGCGCCAGCAGTCGCACAGGGGTTGGGGAGACCCAGTACTTC
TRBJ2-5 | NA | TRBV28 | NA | CASSLVGNSETQYF | TGTGCCAGCAGTTTGGTGGGTAATAGCGAGACCCAGTACTTC
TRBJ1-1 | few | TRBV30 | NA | CAWMADLNTEAFF | TGTGCCTGGATGGCTGACTTGAACACTGAAGCTTTCTTT
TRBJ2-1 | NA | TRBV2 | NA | CASSEVLPTYNEQFF | TGTGCCAGCAGTGAGGTCCTCCCTACCTACAATGAGCAGTTCTTC
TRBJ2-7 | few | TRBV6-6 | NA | CASSTPGDEQYF | TGTGCCAGCAGCACACCAGGGGACGAGCAGTACTTC